Below, 28 T cell receptor beta chains from the same sample are listed, as sequenced in a study of regulatory T cells in long-lasting Graves disease. Arm-PCR with iRepertoire HTBI primers amplified the CDR3 regions for these TCR beta libraries. Using its own MiXCR run on the multiplex PCR reads, TCRdb lists one record per CDR3 protein. The repertoire holds approximately 350,000 distinct CDR3 sequences, with about 17% as singletons. Described time point: newly diagnosed GD, antithyroid drugs for less than 3 months. RNA isolated from PBMCs was used to make the TCR library. These data also formed part of another study, on T cells in Graves' hyperthyroidism and ophthalmopathy.

The sample consisted of peripheral blood mononuclear cells (PBMCs), taken at new diagnosis, from a patient treated with antithyroid drugs. These receptors all stem from a woman younger than 35 with Graves disease.

The sample holds many counts of this clonotype. This chain links TRBV10-3 with TRBJ1-1, with D maybe TRBD1 (5 bases). CDR3 length: 12 amino acids. Per germline, CDR1 ENHRY and CDR2 SYGVKD. V was pared by 6 bases and J by 6 bases, with 11 bases between. CDR3 bases: TGTGCCATCAGAGAAGAACAGGCTGAAGCTTTCTTT. Protein product: CAIREEQAEAFF.

Worth noting for this clonotype: This clone may be a read error of a much larger clone one base away. V and J are TRBV5-1 and TRBJ2-3; possibly TRBD2 for D (6 bases). V lost 3 bases, J lost 0 bases, and 11 bases lay in between. Germline values: CDR1 SGHRS, CDR2 YFSETQ. The CDR3 extends over 15 amino acids. This chain's CDR3 is CASSSSGLSTDTQYF. Written as DNA, the CDR3 is TGCGCCAGCAGCTCATCGGGACTCAGCACAGATACGCAGTATTTT.

This clonotype was seen repeatedly, ten times or more. V usage is TRBV30 and J usage is TRBJ2-7; 9 bases fit TRBD1. The length of the CDR3 is 15 residues. The V and J ends lost 1 base and 1 base, in that order; junction bases with no gene match: 5. Germline values: CDR1 GTSNPN, CDR2 SVGIG (reference sequence). For the CDR3, the DNA is TGTGCCTGGAGTGCAGGGACAGGGAATTCCTACGAGCAGTACTTC. This gives the protein CAWSAGTGNSYEQYF.

Many counts were recorded for this clonotype. This chain uses TRBV27 with TRBJ2-1; 12 nucleotides agree with TRBD1. Looked up from germline, CDR1 is MNHEY and CDR2 is SMNVEV (reference sequence). This CDR3 region has 15 residues. V was pared by 7 bases and J by 5 bases, with 6 bases of the junction left unmatched. The CDR3 bases are TGTGCCAGCACCGCGGGACAGGGGGCAAACAATGAGCAGTTCTTC. It encodes CASTAGQGANNEQFF.

The genes are TRBV7-2 and TRBJ2-7; 7 nucleotides match TRBD1. CDR3 length equals 13 residues. Unmatched junction bases numbered 5, after V lost 7 bases and J lost 2 bases. From germline, CDR1 is SGHTA and CDR2 FQGNSA. CDR3 DNA: TGTGCCAGCAACCGAGGGGGCGCCTACGAGCAGTACTTC. Its protein product is CASNRGGAYEQYF.

The sample holds many counts of this clonotype. The chain uses TRBV20-1 and TRBJ2-1, with 9 positions matching TRBD2. The V and J ends lost 5 bases and 4 bases, in that order; junction bases with no gene match: 6. The CDR3 covers 14 residues. The germline CDR1 and CDR2 sequences are DFQATT and SNEGSKA (reference sequence). The CDR3: CSAPGLADYNEQFF. The CDR3 DNA is TGCAGTGCTCCGGGACTAGCAGATTACAATGAGCAGTTCTTC.

In this sample, this clonotype turned up many times. This chain links TRBV7-2 with TRBJ1-1; D unresolved. This CDR3 has 13 residues. The germline CDR1 and CDR2 sequences are SGHTA and FQGNSA. Trimming stripped 4 bases from V and 10 bases from J, with 16 bases between. CDR3: CASSYGRPVTAFF. CDR3 nucleotide sequence: TGTGCCAGCAGCTACGGACGCCCGGTTACAGCTTTCTTT.

The chain employs TRBV4-1 and TRBJ2-1; TRBD2 might be the D (5 bases). This CDR3 comprises 13 residues. With 0 bases removed from V and 8 bases from J, the gap between germline ends came to 8 bases. Germline-derived CDR1 and CDR2 are MGHRA and YSYEKL. The CDR3 loop reads CASSQDGGYEQFF. CDR3 nucleotides: TGCGCCAGCAGCCAAGATGGCGGGTATGAGCAGTTCTTC.

The chain links TRBV12-3 or TRBV12-4 to TRBJ2-2; TRBD1 aligns across 7 bases. The V segment lost 6 bases and the J segment 2 bases; nucleotides outside the gene matches: 3. CDR3 length equals 14 residues. The CDR3 reads CASRRDSNTGELFF. DNA for the CDR3: TGTGCCAGCAGGAGGGACAGCAACACCGGGGAGCTGTTTTTT.

The V and J genes are TRBV29-1 and TRBJ1-5, with TRBD1 matching over 8 bases. The CDR3 is 13 amino acids. The J segment lost 2 bases and the V segment lost 5 bases, leaving 2 bases of the junction unmatched. Germline assignment: CDR1 SQVTM and CDR2 ANQGSEA. DNA for the CDR3: TGCAGCGTTCAGGGACAGGGCAATCAGCCCCAGCATTTT. Its translation: CSVQGQGNQPQHF.

At least ten counts were recorded for this clonotype. Mismatch with germline at one junction end may stem from a read error. The chain carries TRBV5-1 and TRBJ2-3; 8 positions match TRBD2. The germline CDR1 and CDR2 sequences are SGHRS and YFSETQ. The CDR3 covers 15 residues. The CDR3, as DNA: TGTGCCAGCAGCTTGGTTGGACTAGCCACAGATACGCAGTATTTT. As protein: CASSLVGLATDTQYF.

This clonotype was recorded a few times. The chain employs TRBV30 and TRBJ2-1, with D unclear. The DNA end favors TRBJ2-5, so the J call may be wrong. The CDR3 is 12 residues long. CDR1 is GTSNPN and CDR2 is SVGIG in the germline V gene (reference sequence). CDR3 sequence (DNA): TGTGCCTGGAATCGTCACCAAGAGACCCAGTACTTC. It yields the protein CAWNRHQETQYF.

This clonotype has more than one count but fewer than ten. V gene TRBV5-1 combines with J gene TRBJ2-2; tentatively, D is TRBD1 (5 bases). The V gene's germline CDR1 is SGHRS and CDR2 YFSETQ. The CDR3 contains 13 residues. V was clipped by 3 bases and J by 10 bases, with 13 bases between them. The CDR3 is CASSSRGAVELFF. CDR3 in DNA: TGCGCCAGCAGCTCCCGTGGGGCGGTGGAGCTGTTTTTT.

This clonotype showed up many times. The genes are TRBV7-9 and TRBJ2-4; D is perhaps TRBD1 (5 bases). CDR3 length: 15 amino acids. Germline V gives CDR1 SEHNR, CDR2 FQNEAQ (reference sequence). V lost 4 bases, J lost 2 bases, and 12 bases lay in between. CDR3 sequence: CASSSARQTKNIQYF. The CDR3 bases are TGTGCCAGCAGCTCCGCCCGACAGACCAAAAACATTCAGTACTTC.

This clonotype was seen only a few times. The chain joins TRBV12-3 or TRBV12-4 to TRBJ1-5, with a possible D match to TRBD1 (5 bases). CDR3 length: 14 residues. Trimming took 4 bases from V and 5 from J, leaving 12 bases between them. The CDR3 DNA reads TGTGCCAGCAGTTCATGGGGGAGAGATCAGCCCCAGCATTTT. This gives the protein CASSSWGRDQPQHF.

This clonotype was found many times. The CDR3 nucleotides are TGTGCCAGCAGCTCCGACAACCCGCCCTACGAGCAGTACTTC. Translating it yields CASSSDNPPYEQYF. The chain has TRBV12-3 or TRBV12-4 and TRBJ2-7; no definite D call. CDR3 length: 14 residues. The V and J ends lost 6 bases and 2 bases respectively, with 14 bases between them.

This clonotype was picked up many times. CDR3 amino acids: CASSEGGVDGPGEQYF. CDR3 sequence (DNA): TGTGCCAGCAGTGAAGGGGGGGTGGACGGGCCTGGGGAGCAGTACTTC. The rearrangement joins TRBV2 to TRBJ2-7, with a possible D match to TRBD2 (6 bases). The CDR3 consists of 16 residues. The V gene lost 1 base and the J gene lost 7 bases, with 20 bases spanning the gap. Per germline, CDR1 SNHLY and CDR2 FYNNEI.

This clonotype was found many times. The rearrangement joins TRBV20-1 to TRBJ2-3; 8 bases line up with TRBD2. J gave up 7 bases and V 4 bases, and 1 base lay outside the gene matches. This CDR3 contains 11 residues. Germline CDR1 is DFQATT and CDR2 is SNEGSKA (reference sequence). CDR3 amino acids: CSATGGNTQYF. The CDR3 DNA sequence: TGCAGTGCTACGGGGGGGAATACGCAGTATTTT.

In this sample, this clonotype turned up many times. The rearrangement uses TRBV4-1 and TRBJ2-3, with TRBD2 identical over 7 bases. The J segment lost 2 bases and the V segment lost 3 bases, leaving 11 bases of the junction unmatched. Germline V gives CDR1 MGHRA, CDR2 YSYEKL. This CDR3 has 17 amino acids. This CDR3 is CASSQRLALFSTDTQYF. The CDR3 DNA sequence: TGCGCCAGCAGCCAGAGACTAGCTTTGTTCTCCACAGATACGCAGTATTTT.

The table lists this clonotype with many counts. The rearrangement links TRBV6-2 or TRBV6-3 to TRBJ1-1, with a weak D call TRBD1 (5 bases). Germline CDR1 reads MNHEY; CDR2 reads SVGEGT. The CDR3 extends over 13 amino acids. Between the trimmed V and J ends, which lost 5 bases and 11 bases, there was a span of 18 bases. The CDR3 spells CASSLDPGRGAFF. CDR3 DNA sequence: TGTGCCAGCAGTCTCGATCCGGGACGCGGGGCTTTCTTT.

The CDR3 sequence is CAWSVWDRGSEKLFF. DNA of the CDR3: TGTGCCTGGAGTGTATGGGACAGGGGAAGTGAAAAACTGTTTTTT. The chain employs TRBV30 and TRBJ1-4; 10 nucleotides agree with TRBD1. Losses at the gene ends were 0 bases for V and 7 bases for J; bases not matched to a gene: 5. CDR3 length: 15 amino acids. Germline CDR1 reads GTSNPN; CDR2 reads SVGIG (reference sequence).

This clonotype has a count of ten or more. The chain combines TRBV2 with TRBJ1-2; D gene ambiguous. Trimming left V 1 base short and J 8 bases short, with 11 bases between. The CDR3 sequence is 13 residues long. Germline V CDR1 and CDR2: SNHLY, FYNNEI. The CDR3 coding sequence is TGTGCCAGCAGTGAAGAGGTGGAAAGGGGCTACACCTTC. Translation gives CASSEEVERGYTF.

This rearrangement joins TRBV5-4 to TRBJ1-5, with D tentatively TRBD1 (5 bases). The V end was cut by 0 bases, the J end by 7 bases, with 11 bases between. The CDR3 spans 14 residues. Germline V lookup: CDR1 SGHNT, CDR2 YYREEE (reference sequence). DNA of the CDR3: TGTGCCAGCAGCTTGGCCGGAGGGGACCAGCCCCAGCATTTT. This codes for CASSLAGGDQPQHF. The full variable domain, its missing parts supplied by reference TRBV5-4 and TRBJ1-5, is ETGVTQSPTHLIKTRGQQVTLRCSSQSGHNTVSWYQQALGQGPQFIFQYYREEENGRGNFPPRFSGLQFPNYSSELNVNALELDDSALYLCASSLAGGDQPQHFGDGTRLSIL.

This clonotype was recorded a few times. V gene TRBV4-2 combines with J gene TRBJ2-5; perhaps D is TRBD1 or TRBD2 (5 bases each). CDR1 and CDR2 (germline): LGHNA, YNFKEQ. With 1 base removed from V and 5 bases from J, the gap between germline ends came to 17 bases. This CDR3 region has 16 residues. CDR3 bases: TGTGCCAGCAGCCAAGTCCCCGGGACCCCCGGGGAGACCCAGTACTTC. Its protein is CASSQVPGTPGETQYF.

This clonotype occurred a few times. V is TRBV18 and J is TRBJ2-5, with D unresolved. The germline V and J ends were trimmed by 0 bases and 6 bases, with 8 bases remaining between them. Germline CDR1 is KGHSH and CDR2 is LQKENI. This CDR3 is 13 amino acids long. The CDR3 here is CASSPPRTQTQYF. The CDR3 coding sequence is TGTGCCAGCTCACCACCACGCACCCAGACCCAGTACTTC.

This clonotype has a count of ten or more. The J gene is TRBJ2-3, the V gene TRBV3-1, with 7 bases lining up with TRBD2. The CDR3 has 15 amino acids. With V trimmed by 4 bases and J by 0 bases, 4 bases remained unmatched. In germline, CDR1 is LGHDT, CDR2 YNNKEL (reference sequence). The CDR3 DNA follows: TGTGCCAGCAGCCCGATAGCGGGTAGCACAGATACGCAGTATTTT. Amino acids: CASSPIAGSTDTQYF.

This clonotype was counted at least ten times. The rearrangement links TRBV6-5 to TRBJ2-7; 8 bases line up with TRBD2. The CDR3 loop spans 17 amino acids. V shed 4 bases and J 3 bases; nucleotides not matched to a gene: 14. CDR1 MNHEY and CDR2 SVGAGI come from the germline V gene. For the CDR3, the DNA is TGTGCCAGCAGTTTCCTCGTGAGGGGACTAGAGATCTACGAGCAGTACTTC. Its translation is CASSFLVRGLEIYEQYF.

This chain joins TRBV6-2 or TRBV6-3 and TRBJ1-4; D not resolved. Germline CDR1 is MNHEY and CDR2 is SVGEGT. CDR3 length equals 14 residues. Trimming stripped 6 bases from V and 1 base from J, with 9 bases between. The CDR3, as DNA: TGTGCCAGCAGCCCGAGCTTAACTAATGAAAAACTGTTTTTT. This gives the protein CASSPSLTNEKLFF.